The clone carrying this TCR beta chain was picked up a small number of times. Its antigen remains unknown. This sample was included in a study of blood T cells in healthy people across ages. Study conclusions and caveats: When one million T cells were used, diversity estimates were thought to be underestimates.

PCR was performed a second time for about 7 to 11 cycles using a sample-barcoded 5' primer and a J-beta primer mix. TCRdb passed the 5' RACE reads through MiXCR, listing each CDR3 protein once. In the table there are over a million distinct CDR3 sequences, 35% to 45% of which are singletons. The sequence was collected from a woman aged 18 to 35 in good health. The sequenced sample was blood.

The DNA of the CDR3 is TGCGCCAGCAGCCAAGATCCGGACAACTACGAGCAGTACTTC. It yields the protein CASSQDPDNYEQYF. The genes are TRBV4-3 and TRBJ2-7; D perhaps matches TRBD1 (5 bases). Trimming took off 0 bases at V and 3 bases at J, with 9 bases between the two ends. Per germline, CDR1 LGHNA and CDR2 YSLEER. The CDR3 spans 14 residues.